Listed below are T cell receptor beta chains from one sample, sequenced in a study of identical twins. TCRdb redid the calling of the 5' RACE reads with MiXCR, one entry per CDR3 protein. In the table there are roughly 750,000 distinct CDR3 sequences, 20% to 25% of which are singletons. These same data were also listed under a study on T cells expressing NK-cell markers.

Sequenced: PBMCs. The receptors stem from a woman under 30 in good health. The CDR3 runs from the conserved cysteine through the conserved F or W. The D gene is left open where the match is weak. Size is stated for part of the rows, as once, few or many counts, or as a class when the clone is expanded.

CDR3: CSAYGDDTGELFF
DNA: TGCAGTGCTTATGGGGACGACACCGGGGAGCTGTTTTTT
V: TRBV20-1
J: TRBJ2-2
length: 13
D: NA
size: few

CDR3: CASSPGTVNTEAFF
DNA: TGTGCCAGCAGCCCCGGGACAGTGAACACTGAAGCTTTCTTT
V: TRBV12-3/TRBV12-4
J: TRBJ1-1
length: 14
D: TRBD1
size: many

CDR3: CASRMGGNQETQYF
DNA: TGTGCCAGCAGAATGGGGGGGAACCAAGAGACCCAGTACTTC
V: TRBV12-3/TRBV12-4
J: TRBJ2-5
length: 14
D: TRBD2
size: few

CDR3: CASSPEGRRTEAFF
DNA: TGTGCCAGCAGCCCGGAAGGACGGCGCACTGAAGCTTTCTTT
V: TRBV9
J: TRBJ1-1
length: 14
D: NA
size: few

CDR3: CASSRGRDTIYF
DNA: TGTGCCAGCTCACGAGGCAGGGACACCATATATTTT
V: TRBV7-2
J: TRBJ1-3
length: 12
D: NA
size: NA

CDR3: CASSFASGADTQYF
DNA: TGCGCCAGCAGCTTCGCATCAGGTGCAGATACGCAGTATTTT
V: TRBV5-1
J: TRBJ2-3
length: 14
D: NA
size: many

CDR3: CASSYSVQQETQYF
DNA: TGTGCCAGCAGTTACTCGGTACAGCAAGAGACCCAGTACTTC
V: TRBV6-5
J: TRBJ2-5
length: 14
D: NA
size: many

CDR3: CASSLGASGANVLTF
DNA: TGTGCCAGCAGCCTGGGAGCTTCTGGGGCCAACGTCCTGACTTTC
V: TRBV7-9
J: TRBJ2-6
length: 15
D: NA
size: many

CDR3: CASSPTGGTGNTIYF
DNA: TGTGCCAGCAGCCCCACGGGGGGCACTGGAAACACCATATATTTT
V: TRBV6-1
J: TRBJ1-3
length: 15
D: NA
size: NA

CDR3: CASSESGRAGETQYF
DNA: TGTGCCAGCAGCGAAAGCGGGAGGGCCGGAGAGACCCAGTACTTC
V: TRBV9
J: TRBJ2-5
length: 15
D: TRBD2
size: many

CDR3: CASSEKGVGPYNEQFF
DNA: TGCGCCAGCAGTGAGAAAGGAGTAGGACCCTACAATGAGCAGTTCTTC
V: TRBV10-1
J: TRBJ2-1
length: 16
D: NA
size: many

CDR3: CSARGMAGGRVNEQFF
DNA: TGCAGTGCTAGGGGGATGGCGGGAGGCCGAGTAAATGAGCAGTTCTTC
V: TRBV20-1
J: TRBJ2-1
length: 16
D: TRBD2
size: NA

CDR3: CASSSRPATYEQYF
DNA: TGTGCCAGCAGTTCCCGGCCGGCCACCTACGAGCAGTACTTC
V: TRBV6-2/TRBV6-3
J: TRBJ2-7
length: 14
D: NA
size: NA

CDR3: CASSTILQGGGYTDTQYF
DNA: TGTGCCAGCAGCACTATACTTCAGGGGGGGGGATACACAGATACGCAGTATTTT
V: TRBV11-2
J: TRBJ2-3
length: 18
D: NA
size: few

CDR3: CASSFARPADTQYF
DNA: TGCGCCAGCAGCTTTGCCCGCCCCGCGGATACGCAGTATTTT
V: TRBV5-1
J: TRBJ2-3
length: 14
D: NA
size: NA

CDR3: CATSTGVGNQPQHF
DNA: TGTGCCACCAGCACGGGGGTTGGCAATCAGCCCCAGCATTTT
V: TRBV15
J: TRBJ1-5
length: 14
D: NA
size: few

CDR3: CSARQTSVRNIQYF
DNA: TGCAGTGCTAGGCAAACTAGCGTCCGAAACATTCAGTACTTC
V: TRBV20-1
J: TRBJ2-4
length: 14
D: TRBD2
size: many

CDR3: CASTPSIPNQPQHF
DNA: TGTGCCAGCACCCCCTCAATCCCCAATCAGCCCCAGCATTTT
V: TRBV12-3/TRBV12-4
J: TRBJ1-5
length: 14
D: NA
size: few

CDR3: CASSQTSAYEQYF
DNA: TGTGCCAGCAGCCAGACGTCAGCCTACGAGCAGTACTTC
V: TRBV12-3/TRBV12-4
J: TRBJ2-7
length: 13
D: NA
size: few

CDR3: CSARDPTSARPSTDTQYF
DNA: TGCAGTGCTAGAGATCCGACTAGCGCACGACCTAGCACAGATACGCAGTATTTT
V: TRBV20-1
J: TRBJ2-3
length: 18
D: TRBD2
size: NA

CDR3: CASSPSPGQDYGYTF
DNA: TGTGCCAGCAGTCCATCACCGGGACAAGACTATGGCTACACCTTC
V: TRBV6-1
J: TRBJ1-2
length: 15
D: NA
size: few

CDR3: CASSQGYRQFF
DNA: TGTGCCAGCAGCCAAGGGTATAGGCAGTTCTTC
V: TRBV3-1
J: TRBJ2-1
length: 11
D: NA
size: NA

CDR3: CSVRTAWQFF
DNA: TGCAGCGTTAGGACAGCATGGCAGTTCTTC
V: TRBV29-1
J: TRBJ2-1
length: 10
D: NA
size: NA

CDR3: CASGLVPGGEQYF
DNA: TGTGCTAGTGGTTTGGTGCCGGGAGGGGAGCAGTACTTC
V: TRBV12-5
J: TRBJ2-7
length: 13
D: TRBD2
size: few

CDR3: CSARGAGPQETQYF
DNA: TGCAGTGCTCGAGGAGCGGGGCCCCAAGAGACCCAGTACTTC
V: TRBV20-1
J: TRBJ2-5
length: 14
D: TRBD2
size: few

CDR3: CASSALPSYNEQFF
DNA: TGTGCCAGCAGCGCGCTGCCCTCCTACAATGAGCAGTTCTTC
V: TRBV9
J: TRBJ2-1
length: 14
D: NA
size: few

CDR3: CASSLEGNTQYF
DNA: TGCGCCAGCAGCTTGGAGGGGAATACGCAGTATTTT
V: TRBV5-1
J: TRBJ2-3
length: 12
D: NA
size: NA

CDR3: CASRSGTSVNEQFF
DNA: TGTGCCAGCAGGTCCGGGACTAGTGTCAATGAGCAGTTCTTC
V: TRBV7-9
J: TRBJ2-1
length: 14
D: TRBD2
size: NA

CDR3: CASTRIETQYF
DNA: TGTGCCAGCACCCGAATAGAGACCCAGTACTTC
V: TRBV5-5
J: TRBJ2-5
length: 11
D: NA
size: few

CDR3: CASEEANTGELFF
DNA: TGTGCTAGCGAGGAGGCGAACACCGGGGAGCTGTTTTTT
V: TRBV7-7
J: TRBJ2-2
length: 13
D: NA
size: few

CDR3: CAISESGRGNQPQHF
DNA: TGTGCCATCAGTGAGTCGGGCAGGGGCAATCAGCCCCAGCATTTT
V: TRBV10-3
J: TRBJ1-5
length: 15
D: NA
size: many

CDR3: CASSLLTVGEAFF
DNA: TGTGCCAGCAGTTTATTAACCGTCGGTGAAGCTTTCTTT
V: TRBV12-3/TRBV12-4
J: TRBJ1-1
length: 13
D: NA
size: NA

CDR3: CATSRDGYSVETQYF
DNA: TGTGCCACCAGCAGAGATGGTTATAGCGTAGAGACCCAGTACTTC
V: TRBV15
J: TRBJ2-5
length: 15
D: NA
size: NA

CDR3: CASSSVFGETQYF
DNA: TGTGCCAGCAGCTCGGTCTTCGGGGAGACCCAGTACTTC
V: TRBV5-6
J: TRBJ2-5
length: 13
D: NA
size: NA

CDR3: CASSQVKRERSVTQYF
DNA: TGCGCCAGCAGCCAGGTTAAAAGAGAGCGGTCGGTTACGCAGTATTTT
V: TRBV4-1
J: TRBJ2-3
length: 16
D: NA
size: NA

CDR3: CASGGTGNGADQYF
DNA: TGCGCCAGCGGGGGGACAGGGAACGGTGCGGACCAGTACTTC
V: TRBV5-1
J: TRBJ2-5
length: 14
D: TRBD1
size: few

CDR3: CASGLSGGIYEQYF
DNA: TGTGCTAGTGGTTTAAGTGGGGGGATCTACGAGCAGTACTTC
V: TRBV12-5
J: TRBJ2-7
length: 14
D: NA
size: NA

CDR3: CSAHRRSTVNSPLHF
DNA: TGCAGTGCACACAGGCGGTCGACTGTCAATTCACCCCTCCACTTT
V: TRBV20-1
J: TRBJ1-6
length: 15
D: NA
size: few

CDR3: CASNRLAGEQFF
DNA: TGTGCCAGCAACAGACTAGCTGGCGAGCAGTTCTTC
V: TRBV6-5
J: TRBJ2-1
length: 12
D: TRBD2
size: NA

CDR3: CASSDREDNQPQHF
DNA: TGTGCCAGCAGTGACAGGGAGGACAATCAGCCCCAGCATTTT
V: TRBV12-3/TRBV12-4
J: TRBJ1-5
length: 14
D: TRBD1
size: NA

CDR3: CASSVSTGGGTYNEQFF
DNA: TGTGCCAGCAGCGTATCCACGGGCGGGGGCACGTACAATGAGCAGTTCTTC
V: TRBV9
J: TRBJ2-1
length: 17
D: NA
size: NA